This T cell receptor beta chain was retrieved from a study of T cells in Graves' hyperthyroidism and ophthalmopathy. The study's findings and limits: With a median lead of approximately six months before onset, the model predicted ophthalmopathy.

Used for diagnoses were clinical symptoms, serum thyroxine and TRAb, thyroid ultrasound and orbital computed tomography. This CDR3 region has 13 residues. Germline V gene lookup returns CDR1 SEHNR and CDR2 FQNEAQ (reference sequence). V lost 9 bases to trimming and J lost 0 bases, with 8 bases between them. RNA transcripts yielded amplified TCR beta CDR3 regions. The TCR CDR3 was amplified in a first-round RT-PCR using the HTBI primer set. MiXCR, applied by TCRdb to the multiplex PCR reads, yields one record per CDR3 protein. This sample has over 350,000 distinct CDR3 sequences; 11% to 15% occur once, and the top ten carry around 27%. As to this clonotype: Its antigen is unknown.

Sequenced sample: blood. This TCR was sampled from a man aged 50 to 60 with Graves' ophthalmopathy. This chain connects TRBV7-9 to TRBJ2-2, with D unresolved. The CDR3 reads CASMDPNTGELFF. CDR3 sequence (DNA): TGTGCCAGTATGGACCCGAACACCGGGGAGCTGTTTTTT.